This T cell receptor (beta chain) derives from a study of type 1 regulatory T cells. Study details: T-allo10 is a Tr1-enriched, alloantigen-specific CD4 T cell product made in vitro. Study outcomes and limitations: Compared with non-type 1 regulatory T cells, type 1 regulatory T cells showed a more restricted TCR repertoire.

A single record per CDR3 protein comes from TCRdb applying MiXCR to the reads. The sample carries roughly 71,000 distinct CDR3 sequences, less than 25% recorded once. This clonotype was counted a few times. Antigen specificity is unknown. The V end was cut by 0 bases, the J end by 5 bases, with 24 bases between. This CDR3 contains 19 residues. CDR1 LGHNA and CDR2 YSLEER come from the germline V gene. The sequence derives from a human donor in good health. Source material: cultured type 1 regulatory T (Tr1) cells, either the whole culture or a sorted fraction (not recorded which). This chain joins TRBV4-3 and TRBJ2-3; possibly TRBD1 for D (7 bases). The CDR3 coding sequence is TGCGCCAGCAGCCAAGATATGGGTTTGACAGGGAGGAACGGAGATACGCAGTATTTT. It is translated as CASSQDMGLTGRNGDTQYF.